These 23 T cell receptor beta chains came from one sample sequenced in a study of blood T cell repertoires in COVID-19 (TCRdb year 2020). Library creation used the immunoSEQ multiplex PCR assay. TCRdb stores this immuneACCESS table with in-frame sequences only. Part of the clones is absent; in the studies checked, under half of the shortfall reflects unresolved V genes, and no reason is known for the rest. Present in this sample are roughly 500,000 clones, approximately 92% of which were seen just once. The ten top clones hold 0.75% to 0.9% of the sample. Sequenced input: peripheral blood. These receptors all stem from a man aged 18 to 29 with COVID-19, enrolled during active disease.

V and J are TRBV19 and TRBJ2-5, with TRBD1 matching over 9 bases. Looked up from germline, CDR1 is LNHDA and CDR2 is SQIVND (reference sequence). The CDR3 is 16 amino acids. The V gene end was trimmed by 1 base and the J gene end by 3 bases; junction bases not matched to a gene: 6. The CDR3 loop reads CASSIGGTGSEETQYF. The CDR3 nucleotides read TGTGCCAGTAGTATAGGGGGGACAGGGTCGGAAGAGACCCAGTACTTC.

This sequence joins TRBV28 and TRBJ1-2; 10 bases map to TRBD1. CDR3 length: 17 residues. After removal of 8 bases from V and 0 bases from J, the junction contained 12 bases not matched to a gene. Germline V gives CDR1 MDHEN, CDR2 SYDVKM. CDR3 loop: CASGSGDRGSANYGYTF. In DNA form, the CDR3 reads TGTGCCAGCGGGTCGGGGGACAGGGGATCTGCTAACTATGGCTACACCTTC.

The V call is TRBV6-4, the J call TRBJ2-1; 7 bases agree with TRBD2. V lost 6 bases, J lost 3 bases, and 14 bases stayed unmatched. This CDR3 is 17 amino acids long. Germline loops: CDR1 MRHNA, CDR2 SNTAGT. The CDR3 spells CASSPLPGLSVYNEQFF. CDR3 bases: TGTGCCAGCAGCCCCCTCCCGGGACTATCAGTCTACAATGAGCAGTTCTTC.

The CDR3 loop reads CASSLPSGTETQYF. The CDR3 DNA follows: TGTGCCAGCAGCTTGCCTAGCGGGACGGAGACCCAGTACTTC. The genes are TRBV7-9 and TRBJ2-5; the match to TRBD2 covers 9 bases. The V gene end was trimmed by 3 bases and the J gene end by 5 bases; junction bases not matched to a gene: 4. CDR1 and CDR2 (germline): SEHNR, FQNEAQ (reference sequence). This CDR3 region has 14 residues.

The chain combines TRBV3-1 (or the pseudogene TRBV3-2) with TRBJ1-6, with D tentatively TRBD1 (6 bases). CDR1 LGHDT and CDR2 YNNKEL come from the germline V gene (reference sequence). The CDR3 is made up of 17 amino acids. V shed 4 bases and J shed 0 bases, with 13 bases lying between them. The CDR3 DNA sequence: TGTGCCAGCAGCCGCCAACAGGGTAGCTCCTATAATTCACCCCTCCACTTT. Translation: CASSRQQGSSYNSPLHF.

CDR3 residues: CASSRGQGEGGYTF. The DNA of the CDR3 is TGTGCCAGCAGCAGGGGACAGGGTGAGGGTGGCTACACCTTC. J is TRBJ1-2 and V is TRBV5-4, with 9 bases aligning to TRBD1. CDR1 is SGHNT, CDR2 YYREEE, per germline (reference sequence). Trimming cost V 4 bases and J 7 bases; bases outside gene matches: 8. The CDR3 contains 14 residues.

The V and J genes are TRBV19 and TRBJ2-2, with 10 nucleotides matching TRBD2. The trim removed 6 bases at V and 0 bases at J, leaving 7 bases unmatched. Germline assignment: CDR1 LNHDA and CDR2 SQIVND (reference sequence). The CDR3 is 17 residues long. CDR3: CASRDSGGHSNTGELFF. The DNA of the CDR3 is TGTGCCAGTAGGGATAGCGGGGGGCATTCGAACACCGGGGAGCTGTTTTTT.

The chain couples TRBV5-1 to TRBJ2-7; perhaps TRBD1 as D (6 bases). V was shortened by 5 bases and J by 3 bases, with 12 bases between the two germline ends. This CDR3 has 13 residues. Germline V gene data show CDR1 as SGHRS and CDR2 as YFSETQ. CDR3 coding DNA: TGCGCCAGCAGACAGACAGGTAGCTACGAGCAGTACTTC. As protein: CASRQTGSYEQYF.

The CDR3 loop is CASSKQGASGNTIYF. The CDR3, as DNA: TGTGCCAGCAGCAAACAGGGGGCGAGTGGAAACACCATATATTTT. The chain is built from TRBV7-9 and TRBJ1-3; 9 nucleotides agree with TRBD1. The CDR3 spans 15 residues. Germline V lookup: CDR1 SEHNR, CDR2 FQNEAQ (reference sequence). V shed 5 bases, J shed 3 bases, and the junction held 5 bases outside the gene matches.

The rearrangement uses TRBV5-1 and TRBJ2-2, with unresolved D. With 1 base removed from V and 6 bases from J, the gap between germline ends came to 10 bases. Germline V gene sequence: CDR1 SGHRS, CDR2 YFSETQ. The CDR3 runs 14 residues. In DNA, the CDR3 is TGCGCCAGCAGCTTGTCAGCCGGGTCCGGGGAGCTGTTTTTT. This codes for CASSLSAGSGELFF.

This clone was recorded at least ten times. The V gene is TRBV10-2, the J gene TRBJ1-1, with D unclear. Deletions cut 4 bases from V and 1 base from J, with 7 bases between. The CDR3 loop spans 13 amino acids. The germline V gene has CDR1 WSHSY and CDR2 SAAADI. The CDR3 nucleotides read TGCGCCAGCAGTGTGAACAGGAACACTGAAGCTTTCTTT. Protein sequence: CASSVNRNTEAFF.

The chain recombines TRBV15 with TRBJ2-7; D may be TRBD2 (6 bases). CDR3 length equals 14 residues. Germline values: CDR1 LNHNV, CDR2 YYDKDF (reference sequence). V was clipped by 1 base and J by 3 bases, with 10 bases between them. This CDR3 is CATSRARENYEQYF. In DNA form, the CDR3 reads TGTGCCACCAGCAGAGCCCGGGAGAACTACGAGCAGTACTTC. Full variable domain (rest looked up from reference TRBV15 and TRBJ2-7): DAMVIQNPRYQVTQFGKPVTLSCSQTLNHNVMYWYQQKSSQAPKLLFHYYDKDFNNEADTPDNFQSRRPNTSFCFLDIRSPGLGDTAMYLCATSRARENYEQYFGPGTRLTVT.

The V call is TRBV11-2, the J call TRBJ1-1; D possibly corresponds to TRBD1 (5 bases). The CDR3 length is 17 residues. Germline V lookup: CDR1 SGHAT, CDR2 FQNNGV. The V end was cut by 0 bases, the J end by 0 bases, with 14 bases between. CDR3 sequence: CASSLEARVYMNTEAFF. Here the CDR3 DNA reads TGTGCCAGCAGCTTAGAGGCCAGGGTCTATATGAACACTGAAGCTTTCTTT.

The chain is built from TRBV29-1 and TRBJ2-3; 8 positions agree with TRBD1. Germline values: CDR1 SQVTM, CDR2 ANQGSEA. The CDR3 covers 14 residues. V dropped 1 base and J dropped 1; count of bases not matched to a gene: 1. The CDR3 nucleotides are TGCAGCGTTGAAGGGACAGGGCGCACAGATACGCAGTATTTT. It codes for CSVEGTGRTDTQYF.

The chain uses TRBV11-2 and TRBJ2-7; 13 nucleotides line up with TRBD2. Unmatched junction bases numbered 6, after V lost 4 bases and J lost 3 bases. Germline V lookup: CDR1 SGHAT, CDR2 FQNNGV. The CDR3 is 16 residues long. CDR3 coding DNA: TGTGCCAGCAGCTCCGGCGGGACTAGCGGGAACTACGAGCAGTACTTC. Its translation is CASSSGGTSGNYEQYF.

This clone was detected once. The chain is built from TRBV28 and TRBJ1-5; 9 bases fit TRBD1. Germline loops: CDR1 MDHEN, CDR2 SYDVKM. The CDR3 totals 15 residues. J gave up 9 bases and V 6 bases, and 12 bases lay outside the gene matches. In DNA form, the CDR3 reads TGTGCCAGCAGCCTCCGACAGGGGGTAAAGACGCCCCAGCATTTT. It codes for CASSLRQGVKTPQHF.

The chain links TRBV6-5 to TRBJ1-1; no clear D. The CDR3 runs 14 residues. CDR1 is MNHEY and CDR2 is SVGAGI in the germline V gene. V was pared by 2 bases and J by 3 bases, with 10 bases between. The CDR3 is CASSYGGLDTEAFF. The CDR3 DNA sequence: TGTGCCAGCAGTTACGGAGGGTTGGACACTGAAGCTTTCTTT.

The chain joins TRBV6-5 to TRBJ2-1, with 9 bases that match TRBD1. Trimming at V came to 5 bases and at J to 9 bases, leaving 11 bases not matched to a gene. The CDR3 consists of 15 residues. Germline V gene data show CDR1 as MNHEY and CDR2 as SVGAGI. The CDR3 region is CASSRDREGTFEQFF. CDR3 nucleotide sequence: TGTGCCAGCAGTCGGGACAGGGAAGGGACTTTTGAGCAGTTCTTC.

The DNA for the CDR3 is TGTGCCAGTAGTATGCAGGGTTGGGCAGATACGCAGTATTTT. The encoded protein is CASSMQGWADTQYF. This chain joins TRBV19 and TRBJ2-3, with D possibly TRBD1 on 5 matching bases. CDR3 length: 14 amino acids. CDR1 is LNHDA and CDR2 is SQIVND in the germline V gene (reference sequence). V shed 3 bases and J shed 4 bases, with 11 bases lying between them.

V and J are TRBV6-5 and TRBJ2-7, with 8 bases aligning to TRBD2. This CDR3 has 14 amino acids. V lost 8 bases and J lost 3; bases outside the gene matches: 9. CDR1 is MNHEY, CDR2 SVGAGI, per germline. In DNA form, the CDR3 reads TGTGCCAGCGGGAAGGATAGCGGGGACTACGAGCAGTACTTC. Translated, it gives CASGKDSGDYEQYF.

The chain joins TRBV7-9 to TRBJ2-7; 7 positions match TRBD1. Looked up from germline, CDR1 is SEHNR and CDR2 is FQNEAQ (reference sequence). V dropped 1 base and J dropped 3; count of bases not matched to a gene: 6. The CDR3 spans 15 residues. For the CDR3, the DNA is TGTGCCAGCAGCTTAGAAGGGACAGTAGGCTACGAGCAGTACTTC. This translates into CASSLEGTVGYEQYF.

The rearrangement uses TRBV30 and TRBJ2-7; 8 bases fit TRBD1. V dropped 4 bases and J dropped 0; count of bases not matched to a gene: 2. CDR3 size: 13 residues. Germline CDR1 and CDR2: GTSNPN and SVGIG (reference sequence). DNA for the CDR3: TGTGCCTGGAACAGGGGGAGCTCCTACGAGCAGTACTTC. Its protein is CAWNRGSSYEQYF.

The chain recombines TRBV11-3 with TRBJ2-7, with 8 bases identical to TRBD1. V lost 5 bases and J lost 1; bases outside the gene matches: 4. Per the germline V gene, CDR1 is SGHNT and CDR2 is YENEEA. The CDR3 has 14 amino acids. CDR3 loop: CASSPDRASYEQYF. Here the CDR3 DNA reads TGTGCCAGCAGCCCGGACAGGGCTTCCTACGAGCAGTACTTC.